The rows below give T cell receptor beta chains drawn from one sample of a study of T cell repertoires in ileal Crohn's disease. The table came from immunoSEQ multiplex PCR; TCRdb's copy has only in-frame clones and leaves some out. Among over 4,500 clones listed, roughly four fifths were seen once. Input material: ileal tissue. These receptors were obtained from an adult with Crohn's disease. Both conserved end residues are part of each CDR3.

len	v_gene	CDR3aa
16	TRBV28	CASSLLGGRSSYEQYF
15	TRBV18	CASSPPAGSSYEQYF
13	TRBV2	CASSGGQYTEAFF
14	TRBV19	CASSWRGLGETQYF
13	TRBV5-6	CASNPDSQETQYF
12	TRBV2	CASGDSPGEAFF
14	TRBV30	CAGSRDSGRAEQFF
14	TRBV4-1	CASSRPGSQETQYF
16	TRBV7-2	CASSLFGGGQGAEAFF
16	TRBV7-2	CASSLGVEGVIFEQFF
15	TRBV6-5	CASSYGRGGHNEQFF
10	TRBV20-1	CRAGADEAFF
16	TRBV5-1	CASSLSRTGNTGELFF
16	TRBV4-1	CASSQDFPAGTDIQYF
15	TRBV18	CASSNTGGPIETAFF
14	TRBV15	CATSRGGGRIEQYF
15	TRBV7-2	CASSTRGPMNTEAFF
14	TRBV5-1	CASSLAASGGGYTF
14	TRBV7-9	CASSLDTSSYEQYF
16	TRBV28	CASNWSQGPRNTEAFF
15	TRBV15	CATSRDRLNNYGYTF
13	TRBV7-9	CASSLEQVRKLFF
14	TRBV7-2	CASSSGGARETQYF
13	TRBV2	CASGGQSYNEQFF
13	TRBV10-1	CASSPTGFYGYTF
17	TRBV7-6	CASSSTPAGGYNSPLHF
17	TRBV7-8	CASSRFGGPLLNSPLHF
14	TRBV27	CASSKQGYNQPQHF
15	TRBV28	CASTKSRARIGGYTF
15	TRBV29-1	CSVDARGAGANVLTF
15	TRBV7-9	CASSLITGANYGYTF
16	TRBV5-1	CASSLIAGGNYNEQFF
13	TRBV27	CASKGQGYNEQFF
19	TRBV7-9	CASSFTASSGADRSYEQYF
15	TRBV2	CASSEAGGLQETQYF
12	TRBV29-1	CSVGGVGQTQYF
19	TRBV9	CASSASIQGWGPRAGEQYF
15	TRBV9	CASSVEASSTDTQYF
19	TRBV18	CASSPSTSGSHTHTDTQYF
15	TRBV6-5	CASSSPGGRTYEQYF
16	TRBV27	CASSLFSGGAQETQYF
15	TRBV7-2	CASSEGTGANQPQHF
12	TRBV2	CASRRQGYGYTF
13	TRBV11-2	CARGRGSPYEQYF
16	TRBV30	CAWSAGQGYSNQPQHF
14	TRBV7-2	CASSLVLAGYGYTF
15	TRBV7-9	CASSPQGAGANVLTF